This TCR beta chain was identified in a study of patients and donors after allogeneic stem cell transplantation. V was shortened by 4 bases and J by 2 bases, with 14 bases between the two germline ends. CDR1 LGHDT and CDR2 YNNKEL come from the germline V gene (reference sequence). CDR3 length equals 16 residues. From the RT-PCR reads, TCRdb called clonotypes with MiXCR, one entry per CDR3 protein. The sample lists approximately 200,000 distinct CDR3 sequences, about 14% occurring once. This clonotype was counted only a few times. The material sequenced was blood, either unsorted or a sorted T cell fraction (not recorded which). This receptor was obtained from a human donor who was either an allogeneic HSCT recipient or a stem cell or donor lymphocyte infusion donor (not recorded which). It is not recorded whose cells these are; they may come from a transplant donor. The chain carries TRBV3-1 and TRBJ2-2, with D perhaps given as TRBD1 or TRBD2 (5 bases each). The CDR3 here is CASSLAGRINTGELFF. CDR3 nucleotide sequence: TGTGCCAGCAGCCTCGCAGGGAGAATCAACACCGGGGAGCTGTTTTTT.